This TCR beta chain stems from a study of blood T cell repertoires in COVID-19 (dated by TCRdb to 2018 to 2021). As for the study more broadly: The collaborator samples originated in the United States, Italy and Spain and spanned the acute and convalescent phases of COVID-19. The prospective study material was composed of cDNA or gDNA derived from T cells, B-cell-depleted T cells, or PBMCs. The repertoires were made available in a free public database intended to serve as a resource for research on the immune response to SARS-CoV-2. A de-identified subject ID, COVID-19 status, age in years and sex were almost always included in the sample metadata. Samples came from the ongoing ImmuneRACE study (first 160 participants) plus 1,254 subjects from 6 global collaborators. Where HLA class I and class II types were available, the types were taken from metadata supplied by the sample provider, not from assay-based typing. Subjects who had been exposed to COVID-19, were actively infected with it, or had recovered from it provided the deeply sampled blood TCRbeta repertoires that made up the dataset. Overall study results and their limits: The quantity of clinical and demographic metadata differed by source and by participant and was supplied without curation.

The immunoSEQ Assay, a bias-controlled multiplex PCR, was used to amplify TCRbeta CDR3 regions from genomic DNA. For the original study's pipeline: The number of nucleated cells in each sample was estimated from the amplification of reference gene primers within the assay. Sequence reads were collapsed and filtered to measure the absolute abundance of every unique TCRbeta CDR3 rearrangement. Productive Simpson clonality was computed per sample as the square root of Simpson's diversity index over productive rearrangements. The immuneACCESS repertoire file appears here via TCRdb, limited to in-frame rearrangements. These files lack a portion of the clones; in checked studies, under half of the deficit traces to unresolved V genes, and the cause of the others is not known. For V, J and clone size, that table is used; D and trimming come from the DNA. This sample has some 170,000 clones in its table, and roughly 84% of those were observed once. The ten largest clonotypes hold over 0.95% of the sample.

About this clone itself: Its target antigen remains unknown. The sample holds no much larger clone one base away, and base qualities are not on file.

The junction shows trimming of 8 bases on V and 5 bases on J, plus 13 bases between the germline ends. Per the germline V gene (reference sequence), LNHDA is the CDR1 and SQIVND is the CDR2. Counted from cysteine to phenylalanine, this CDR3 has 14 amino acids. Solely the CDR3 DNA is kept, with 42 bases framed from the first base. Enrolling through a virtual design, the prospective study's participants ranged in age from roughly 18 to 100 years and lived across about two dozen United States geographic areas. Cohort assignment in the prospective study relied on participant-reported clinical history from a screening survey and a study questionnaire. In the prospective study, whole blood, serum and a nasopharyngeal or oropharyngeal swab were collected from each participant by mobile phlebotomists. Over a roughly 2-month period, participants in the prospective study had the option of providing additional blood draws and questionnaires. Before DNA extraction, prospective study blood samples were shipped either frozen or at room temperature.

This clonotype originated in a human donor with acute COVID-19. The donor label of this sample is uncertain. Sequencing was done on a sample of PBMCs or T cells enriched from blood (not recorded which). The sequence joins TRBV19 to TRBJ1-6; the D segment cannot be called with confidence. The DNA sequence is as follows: TGTGCCAGTGGAGGGAGGGTCGATAATTCACCCCTCCACTTT. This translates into CASGGRVDNSPLHF.